The 32 T cell receptor beta chains below were found in one sample sequenced in a study of blood T cells in healthy people across ages. A second PCR of 7 to 11 cycles used a sample-barcoded 5' primer and a J-beta primer mix. TCRdb re-analysed the 5' RACE reads in MiXCR, keeping a single row per CDR3 protein. The sample has about a million distinct CDR3 sequences; more than 30% are singletons. Sequencing was performed on blood. All receptors come from a man in his late teens or twenties in good health.

The J gene is TRBJ2-2, the V gene TRBV9; D is possibly TRBD2 (5 bases). Per germline, CDR1 SGDLS and CDR2 YYNGEE. With 4 bases removed from V and 0 bases from J, the gap between germline ends came to 16 bases. The CDR3 is made up of 17 amino acids. The CDR3 DNA sequence: TGTGCCAGCAGCCCCTTAGGGAGAATAGCGAACACCGGGGAGCTGTTTTTT. Residues: CASSPLGRIANTGELFF.

This clonotype was picked up a small number of times. The rearrangement joins TRBV6-1 to TRBJ2-2, with unresolved D. Germline loops: CDR1 MNHNS, CDR2 SASEGT. This CDR3 contains 14 residues. V was pared by 6 bases and J by 6 bases, with 14 bases between. The CDR3 reads CASSPESVAGELFF. The CDR3 bases are TGTGCCAGCAGCCCAGAGTCGGTAGCCGGGGAGCTGTTTTTT.

J is TRBJ2-1 and V is TRBV9, with a weak D call TRBD2 (5 bases). This CDR3 has 15 residues. Trimming left V 0 bases short and J 4 bases short, with 11 bases between. Germline CDR1 is SGDLS and CDR2 is YYNGEE. DNA of the CDR3: TGTGCCAGCAGCGTAGAAACGGGGTCGTACAATGAGCAGTTCTTC. Translating it yields CASSVETGSYNEQFF.

This clonotype was observed many times. V is TRBV20-1 and J is TRBJ2-3; 11 bases match TRBD2. With V trimmed by 3 bases and J by 3 bases, 5 bases remained unmatched. Looked up from germline, CDR1 is DFQATT and CDR2 is SNEGSKA (reference sequence). The CDR3 has 15 residues. The CDR3 DNA is TGCAGTGCTAGTAGTACTAGCGGGAGAACAGATACGCAGTATTTT. Its translation: CSASSTSGRTDTQYF.

The gene calls are TRBV28 and TRBJ2-1; D may be TRBD1 (6 bases). Trimming took off 7 bases at V and 9 bases at J, with 22 bases between the two ends. The CDR3 length is 15 residues. In germline, CDR1 is MDHEN, CDR2 SYDVKM. The DNA for the CDR3 is TGTGCCAGCACCCTCGAGGCCCTGGAAGGGGGTGAGCAGTTCTTC. Translation gives CASTLEALEGGEQFF. Looking up the rest from reference TRBV28 and TRBJ2-1 gives the full variable domain: DVKVTQSSRYLVKRTGEKVFLECVQDMDHENMFWYRQDPGLGLRLIYFSYDVKMKEKGDIPEGYSVSREKKERFSLILESASTNQTSMYLCASTLEALEGGEQFFGPGTRLTVL.

The chain joins TRBV6-1 to TRBJ2-1; D remains unclear. This CDR3 is 15 amino acids long. Germline lookup yields CDR1 MNHNS and CDR2 SASEGT. Trimming pared 1 base from V and 6 bases from J, leaving 13 bases between. The CDR3 nucleotides are TGTGCCAGCAGTGAAGATTTGAGGCTGGGCAATGAGCAGTTCTTC. Translating gives CASSEDLRLGNEQFF.

This clonotype was picked up a small number of times. The V call is TRBV7-2, the J call TRBJ1-1; a possible D gene is TRBD1 (5 bases). There are 13 residues in the CDR3. The germline CDR1 and CDR2 sequences are SGHTA and FQGNSA. The V end lost 1 base, the J end lost 9 bases, and 12 bases lay between the germline ends. The CDR3 nucleotides are TGTGCCAGCAGCTTAGGGGCTTGGGGACAAGCTTTCTTT. It codes for CASSLGAWGQAFF.

This clonotype has just a few counts. The rearrangement uses TRBV15 and TRBJ1-1; 7 bases match TRBD1. V lost 9 bases to trimming and J lost 1 base; unmatched junction nucleotides: 5. The CDR3 extends over 13 amino acids. Germline V lookup: CDR1 LNHNV, CDR2 YYDKDF (reference sequence). The CDR3 DNA sequence: TGTGCCACTCGAAACAGGGGGAACACTGAAGCTTTCTTT. This codes for CATRNRGNTEAFF.

V gene TRBV4-3 combines with J gene TRBJ2-2; D may be TRBD2 (5 bases). The CDR3 totals 17 residues. Trimming removed 4 bases from V and 0 bases from J, with 15 bases in between. CDR1 and CDR2 (germline): LGHNA, YSLEER. The DNA for the CDR3 is TGCGCCAGCAGCCCTGGGGAAAGGACTCCGAACACCGGGGAGCTGTTTTTT. Translated, it gives CASSPGERTPNTGELFF.

The chain carries TRBV9 and TRBJ1-2; 7 nucleotides agree with TRBD1. Germline trimming cut 0 bases from V and 6 bases from J; bases unmatched to any gene: 2. This CDR3 is 13 amino acids long. The germline V gene has CDR1 SGDLS and CDR2 YYNGEE. Here the CDR3 DNA reads TGTGCCAGCAGCGTAGGAGGGGGCGATGGCTACACCTTC. Protein sequence: CASSVGGGDGYTF.

Regarding this clonotype: A read error may explain this, as a much larger clone is one base away. The chain employs TRBV10-3 and TRBJ2-1; D may be TRBD2 (5 bases). The J call is uncertain, as TRBJ2-7 better fits the DNA end. This CDR3 spans 16 amino acids. CDR1 is ENHRY and CDR2 is SYGVKD in the germline V gene. CDR3 bases: TGTGCCATCAGTCCATCGGGAACAGAATCCTACAATGAGCAGTACTTC. It translates to CAISPSGTESYNEQYF.

This clonotype appeared a few times. This chain's CDR3 is CSAIRGDTQYF. The DNA for the CDR3 is TGCAGTGCCATACGAGGAGATACGCAGTATTTT. The chain combines TRBV20-1 with TRBJ2-3; D not resolved. From germline, CDR1 is DFQATT and CDR2 SNEGSKA (reference sequence). The CDR3 spans 11 residues. The ends were cut back, 6 bases at V and 5 bases at J, with 9 bases in the middle.

The chain joins TRBV24-1 to TRBJ2-3; D not certain. The CDR3 is made up of 13 amino acids. Per germline, CDR1 KGHDR and CDR2 SFDVKD. The V gene lost 4 bases and the J gene lost 2 bases, with 6 bases spanning the gap. As DNA, the CDR3 is TGTGCCACCAGTGAGACGACCACAGATACGCAGTATTTT. It specifies CATSETTTDTQYF.

The chain employs TRBV7-9 and TRBJ2-1; the D gene could be TRBD1 or TRBD2 (6 bases each). The CDR3 covers 16 residues. Germline V gives CDR1 SEHNR, CDR2 FQNEAQ (reference sequence). Trimming stripped 6 bases from V and 1 base from J, with 16 bases between. The CDR3, as DNA: TGTGCCAGCAGTTACAGGGACTCCAAGTCCTACAATGAGCAGTTCTTC. Encoded protein: CASSYRDSKSYNEQFF.

The chain recombines TRBV5-6 with TRBJ2-3; D unclear. The germline CDR1 and CDR2 sequences are SGHDT and YYEEEE. V lost 2 bases, J lost 0 bases, and 13 bases lay in between. CDR3 length: 16 amino acids. The CDR3 nucleotides are TGTGCCAGCAGCTTCATTTCGACGGATAGCACAGATACGCAGTATTTT. It translates to CASSFISTDSTDTQYF.

The gene calls are TRBV6-2 or TRBV6-3 and TRBJ2-7, with 9 positions matching TRBD1. The CDR3 sequence is 15 residues long. CDR1 is MNHEY and CDR2 is SVGEGT in the germline V gene. The V gene end was trimmed by 5 bases and the J gene end by 3 bases; junction bases not matched to a gene: 8. CDR3 sequence reads: CASSPGTGSVYEQYF. Here the CDR3 DNA reads TGTGCCAGCAGTCCCGGGACAGGGTCCGTCTACGAGCAGTACTTC.

At least ten counts were recorded for this clonotype. J is TRBJ2-7 and V is TRBV12-3 or TRBV12-4; no firm D call. The CDR3 sequence is 13 residues long. The ends were cut back, 2 bases at V and 0 bases at J, with 5 bases in the middle. The CDR3 region has the DNA TGTGCCAGCAGTTTACCGGCCTCCTACGAGCAGTACTTC. Its translation is CASSLPASYEQYF.

The V call is TRBV10-3, the J call TRBJ2-4; 10 nucleotides agree with TRBD1. With 2 bases clipped from V and 2 bases from J, the junction kept 6 bases outside the gene matches. The germline V gene has CDR1 ENHRY and CDR2 SYGVKD. The CDR3 length is 17 residues. CDR3 DNA: TGTGCCATCAGTGAGATGGGGACAGGGGTAACCAAAAACATTCAGTACTTC. It yields the protein CAISEMGTGVTKNIQYF.

This clonotype was counted ten times or more. V usage is TRBV4-1 and J usage is TRBJ1-2; no reliable D call. Germline CDR1 and CDR2: MGHRA and YSYEKL. The CDR3 covers 13 residues. V lost 0 bases and J lost 6, with 8 bases in between. The chain's CDR3 is CASSQELEDGYTF. The CDR3 nucleotides are TGCGCCAGCAGCCAAGAGCTCGAAGATGGCTACACCTTC.

The chain employs TRBV5-1 and TRBJ1-2; TRBD1 is a possible D gene (5 bases). Germline V lookup: CDR1 SGHRS, CDR2 YFSETQ. The ends were cut back, 4 bases at V and 4 bases at J, with 14 bases in the middle. This CDR3 is built from 14 residues. The chain's CDR3 is CASSASGSLYGYTF. The CDR3 coding sequence is TGCGCCAGCAGCGCCTCAGGGTCCCTCTATGGCTACACCTTC.

This chain joins TRBV27 and TRBJ1-4; no clear D gene. Germline V gives CDR1 MNHEY, CDR2 SMNVEV (reference sequence). The CDR3 spans 15 residues. V lost 0 bases, J lost 3 bases, and 8 bases lay in between. The CDR3 protein is CASSLSGVANEKLFF. The DNA of the CDR3 is TGTGCCAGCAGTTTATCAGGTGTGGCTAATGAAAAACTGTTTTTT.

This chain uses TRBV27 with TRBJ2-5, with a weak D call TRBD1 (6 bases). The CDR3 runs 14 residues. Trimming removed 3 bases from V and 4 bases from J, with 12 bases in between. In germline, CDR1 is MNHEY, CDR2 SMNVEV (reference sequence). For the CDR3, the DNA is TGTGCCAGCAGTTTGGGGGCAGGCCCAGAGACCCAGTACTTC. Its protein product is CASSLGAGPETQYF.

V gene TRBV30 combines with J gene TRBJ1-2, with 12 bases fitting TRBD1. CDR1 is GTSNPN, CDR2 SVGIG, per germline (reference sequence). Unmatched junction bases numbered 2, after V lost 5 bases and J lost 4 bases. This CDR3 is 13 amino acids long. CDR3 sequence: CAWGTGGFYGYTF. The CDR3 DNA is TGTGCCTGGGGGACAGGGGGCTTCTATGGCTACACCTTC.

This clonotype was picked up a small number of times. This chain joins TRBV20-1 and TRBJ2-7, with D possibly TRBD1 on 5 matching bases. CDR1 is DFQATT, CDR2 SNEGSKA, per germline (reference sequence). Trimming took 0 bases from V and 5 from J, leaving 14 bases between them. The CDR3 sequence is 14 residues long. The CDR3 loop is CSAREPQGADEQYF. The DNA for the CDR3 is TGCAGTGCTAGAGAACCCCAGGGCGCGGACGAGCAGTACTTC.

This chain joins TRBV7-9 and TRBJ1-2, with 11 positions matching TRBD1. Germline values: CDR1 SEHNR, CDR2 FQNEAQ (reference sequence). V dropped 4 bases and J dropped 4; count of bases not matched to a gene: 14. This CDR3 comprises 18 residues. The DNA for the CDR3 is TGTGCCAGCAGCTCAACCGGGACAGGGGGATATGGGATCTATGGCTACACCTTC. It translates to CASSSTGTGGYGIYGYTF.

There are a few counts of this clonotype. This chain joins TRBV9 and TRBJ2-1; weak D call: TRBD2 (5 bases). V lost 2 bases, J lost 9 bases, and 9 bases lay in between. The germline CDR1 and CDR2 sequences are SGDLS and YYNGEE. The CDR3 consists of 12 residues. The CDR3 sequence: CASSVRGAEQFF. The CDR3 DNA is TGTGCCAGCAGCGTCCGGGGTGCTGAGCAGTTCTTC.

The chain employs TRBV29-1 and TRBJ1-1; 8 bases are a match to TRBD1. Germline CDR1 reads SQVTM; CDR2 reads ANQGSEA. CDR3 length equals 14 residues. Unmatched junction bases numbered 5, after V lost 4 bases and J lost 1 base. The CDR3 sequence: CSVAGGASNTEAFF. The CDR3 DNA reads as TGCAGCGTTGCAGGGGGCGCGTCGAACACTGAAGCTTTCTTT.

The chain recombines TRBV27 with TRBJ2-5; 9 bases fit TRBD2. V was pared by 5 bases and J by 11 bases, with 18 bases of the junction left unmatched. The CDR3 contains 16 residues. Germline assignment: CDR1 MNHEY and CDR2 SMNVEV (reference sequence). Written as DNA, the CDR3 is TGTGCCAGCAGTCCAAAGCGGGGGGCCCAGGGGAATGAGCAGTACTTC. It yields the protein CASSPKRGAQGNEQYF.

J is TRBJ1-1 and V is TRBV6-2 or TRBV6-3; D ambiguous. This CDR3 comprises 14 residues. CDR1 and CDR2 (germline): MNHEY, SVGEGT. The V end lost 6 bases, the J end lost 1 base, and 12 bases lay between the germline ends. CDR3 nucleotides: TGTGCCAGCAGCCTCCTCTCACAGAACACTGAAGCTTTCTTT. Protein product: CASSLLSQNTEAFF.

This clonotype has more than one count but fewer than ten. CDR3 residues: CASTPGWGSYGYTF. DNA of the CDR3: TGCGCCAGCACCCCGGGATGGGGTTCCTATGGCTACACCTTC. This rearrangement joins TRBV5-1 to TRBJ1-2; no definite D call. Germline V gene sequence: CDR1 SGHRS, CDR2 YFSETQ. V lost 6 bases to trimming and J lost 4 bases, with 16 bases between them. This CDR3 comprises 14 residues.

The chain has TRBV7-6 and TRBJ2-1; D is undetermined. The length of the CDR3 is 13 residues. Per germline, CDR1 SGHVS and CDR2 FNYEAQ. The V gene lost 4 bases and the J gene lost 8 bases, with 12 bases spanning the gap. CDR3 in amino acids: CASSSLNTDEQFF. CDR3 sequence (DNA): TGTGCCAGCAGCTCGTTAAACACGGATGAGCAGTTCTTC.

About this clonotype: The junction departs from the called germline gene at one end, perhaps through a read error. The V and J genes are TRBV27 and TRBJ1-5; D unclear. The CDR3 spans 15 residues. Per the germline V gene, CDR1 is MNHEY and CDR2 is SMNVEV (reference sequence). In DNA form, the CDR3 reads TGTGCCTGCAGTTTCGGCCGGGGATCGGGTCAGCCCCAGCATTTT. It codes for CACSFGRGSGQPQHF.